A selection of T cell receptor beta chains follows, all from one sample in a study of graft-versus-host responses after intestinal transplantation. TCRdb's copy holds only in-frame clones and misses some; the assay was immunoSEQ multiplex PCR. The repertoire has roughly 17,000 clones, 65% to 90% of them found once; the top ten carry more than 5%. The sample here was ileum tissue, taken 17 days after transplant. These receptors came from a human patient who received an intestinal transplant, so some T cells may come from the graft donor. Each CDR3 is given without its conserved first and last residue.

J: TRBJ2-1
V: TRBV6-5
length: 12
CDR3: ASRGGLLHNEQF

J: TRBJ1-1
V: TRBV7-2
length: 13
CDR3: ASSLYYRGLTEAF

J: TRBJ2-1
V: TRBV6-6
length: 14
CDR3: ASSYSSLADYNEQF

J: TRBJ1-2
V: TRBV2
length: 12
CDR3: ASARGAFNYGYT

J: TRBJ2-3
V: TRBV7-9
length: 11
CDR3: ASSLVLADTQY

J: TRBJ2-5
V: TRBV20-1
length: 9
CDR3: SATGRDSQY

J: TRBJ1-5
V: TRBV9
length: 13
CDR3: ASSVDGTQGEPQH

J: TRBJ2-5
V: TRBV6-6
length: 10
CDR3: ASSYMGETQY

J: TRBJ2-7
V: TRBV10-2
length: 13
CDR3: ASSDTADFSYEQY

J: TRBJ2-7
V: TRBV18
length: 12
CDR3: ASSPPGNAYEQY

J: TRBJ2-1
V: TRBV28
length: 13
CDR3: ASSSWTGVIDEQF

J: TRBJ2-5
V: TRBV11-1
length: 16
CDR3: ASSAAGTGMLLEETQY

J: TRBJ2-1
V: TRBV27
length: 15
CDR3: ASSFGGRARSYNEQF

J: TRBJ1-1
V: TRBV11-2
length: 14
CDR3: ASSFGRYRANTEAF

J: TRBJ1-2
V: TRBV19
length: 10
CDR3: ATWTGGRGYT

J: TRBJ2-3
V: TRBV20-1
length: 9
CDR3: SGLVTDTQY

J: TRBJ2-1
V: TRBV11-2
length: 11
CDR3: ASSRASYNEQF

J: TRBJ1-1
V: TRBV2
length: 14
CDR3: ASSPSRGRANTEAF

J: TRBJ2-7
V: TRBV28
length: 13
CDR3: ASSLSLAGAVEQY

J: TRBJ1-4
V: TRBV6-1
length: 15
CDR3: ASSDRYSTATNEKLF

J: TRBJ2-7
V: TRBV5-4
length: 16
CDR3: ASSPGTSGVGPHYEQY

J: TRBJ1-5
V: TRBV27
length: 12
CDR3: ASSEPGPYQPQH

J: TRBJ1-1
V: TRBV19
length: 12
CDR3: ASSIRQVGTEAF

J: TRBJ1-2
V: TRBV9
length: 11
CDR3: ASSVARESGYT

J: TRBJ2-1
V: TRBV9
length: 13
CDR3: ASSGWRDNYNEQF

J: TRBJ2-7
V: TRBV28
length: 14
CDR3: ASSSYPDRVKDEQY

J: TRBJ2-7
V: TRBV10-1
length: 10
CDR3: ASRGPGFEQY

J: TRBJ1-3
V: TRBV10-3
length: 13
CDR3: AITSDRERGNTIY

J: TRBJ2-1
V: TRBV27
length: 12
CDR3: ASSSLAGVSVQF

J: TRBJ2-1
V: TRBV6-5
length: 9
CDR3: ASSYGGEQF

J: TRBJ2-3
V: TRBV4-1
length: 13
CDR3: ASSDDRVDTDTQY

J: TRBJ1-5
V: TRBV5-1
length: 13
CDR3: ASSLDSAGNQPQH

J: TRBJ2-1
V: TRBV6-5
length: 13
CDR3: ASERGGSGDNEQF

J: TRBJ1-5
V: TRBV5-1
length: 15
CDR3: ASSLFPPDSSNQPQH

J: TRBJ2-7
V: TRBV11-2
length: 12
CDR3: ASSLGQGIHEQY

J: TRBJ1-1
V: TRBV6-1
length: 13
CDR3: ASNLGPPQGTEAF

J: TRBJ2-7
V: TRBV6-1
length: 11
CDR3: ASSEWPESEQY

J: TRBJ2-7
V: TRBV7-3
length: 15
CDR3: ASSLIRGQGRSYEQY

J: TRBJ2-6
V: TRBV9
length: 14
CDR3: ASSVGGSSGANVLT

J: TRBJ2-7
V: TRBV20-1
length: 9
CDR3: TSGAGYEQY

J: TRBJ2-1
V: TRBV15
length: 10
CDR3: ATSRDRGEQF

J: TRBJ2-6
V: TRBV7-2
length: 14
CDR3: ASSSSPPSGANVLT

J: TRBJ1-2
V: TRBV5-1
length: 12
CDR3: ASSLGMGAYGYT

J: TRBJ2-3
V: TRBV4-3
length: 15
CDR3: ASSQGYSGIRTDTQY

J: TRBJ2-5
V: TRBV6-6
length: 12
CDR3: ASSQRTGSETQY

J: TRBJ1-4
V: TRBV14
length: 12
CDR3: ASSQGYGSEKLF

J: TRBJ1-2
V: TRBV27
length: 13
CDR3: ASSLGARGHGGYT

J: TRBJ2-5
V: TRBV11-2
length: 13
CDR3: ASSPFRRGALTQY

J: TRBJ1-2
V: TRBV9
length: 12
CDR3: ASSGRGRAYGYT

J: TRBJ2-7
V: TRBV6-5
length: 14
CDR3: ASSYVLFPRETEQY

J: TRBJ1-1
V: TRBV30
length: 11
CDR3: AWKGGLNTEAF

J: TRBJ1-1
V: TRBV28
length: 11
CDR3: ASSFGASTEAF

J: TRBJ1-1
V: TRBV16
length: 10
CDR3: ASSPIGREAF

J: TRBJ2-1
V: TRBV9
length: 10
CDR3: ASSVAGNEQF

J: TRBJ2-7
V: TRBV9
length: 12
CDR3: ASSVASQAYEQY